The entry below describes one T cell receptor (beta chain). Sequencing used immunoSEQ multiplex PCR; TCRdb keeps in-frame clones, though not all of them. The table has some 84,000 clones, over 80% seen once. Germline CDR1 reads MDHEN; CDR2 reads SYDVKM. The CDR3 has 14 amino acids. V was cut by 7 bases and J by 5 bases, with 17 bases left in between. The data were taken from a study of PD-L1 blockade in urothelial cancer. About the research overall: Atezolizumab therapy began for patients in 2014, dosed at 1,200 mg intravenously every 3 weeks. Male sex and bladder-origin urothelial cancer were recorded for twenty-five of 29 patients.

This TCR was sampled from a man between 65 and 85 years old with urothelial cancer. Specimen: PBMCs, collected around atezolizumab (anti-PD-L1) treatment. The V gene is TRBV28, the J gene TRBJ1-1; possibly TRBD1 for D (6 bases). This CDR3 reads CASNLQGIGTEAFF. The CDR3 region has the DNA TGTGCCAGCAACCTACAGGGTATTGGGACTGAAGCTTTCTTT.